Below, 9 T cell receptor beta chains from the same sample are listed, as sequenced in a study of T cell clonotyping in hematopoietic cell transplantation. Using immunoSEQ multiplex PCR, the repertoire was profiled, and TCRdb retains in-frame clones only, with some absent. The data contain over 25,000 clones, more than 90% of them singletons. Sequencing was done on a sample of peripheral blood mononuclear cells. All receptors come from a man aged 45-65 years in good health. Some clones in this sample may be carry-over from other donors' samples.

This sequence joins TRBV28 and TRBJ2-7; 12 nucleotides align to TRBD2. This CDR3 is built from 14 residues. Germline CDR1 is MDHEN and CDR2 is SYDVKM. With V trimmed by 5 bases and J by 7 bases, 6 bases remained unmatched. The CDR3 spells CASSRLAGDREQYF. CDR3 bases: TGTGCCAGCAGTCGACTAGCGGGGGATCGGGAGCAGTACTTC.

The chain recombines TRBV7-9 with TRBJ2-7; D gene unclear. CDR1 and CDR2 (germline): SEHNR, FQNEAQ (reference sequence). Trimming stripped 3 bases from V and 7 bases from J, with 7 bases between. The CDR3 is made up of 11 amino acids. The CDR3 here is CASSFRGEQYF. CDR3 nucleotides: TGTGCCAGCAGCTTTCGCGGAGAGCAGTACTTC.

The chain has TRBV2 and TRBJ1-2; perhaps TRBD1 as D (5 bases). Germline CDR1 reads SNHLY; CDR2 reads FYNNEI. CDR3 size: 13 residues. Deletions cut 3 bases from V and 3 bases from J, with 8 bases between. CDR3 DNA: TGTGCCAGCAGTGAGGGGGGATACTATGGCTACACCTTC. Translation gives CASSEGGYYGYTF.

This rearrangement joins TRBV7-2 to TRBJ1-4; D is unclear. The CDR3 is made up of 18 amino acids. CDR1 and CDR2 from the germline V gene are SGHTA and FQGNSA. The ends were cut back, 5 bases at V and 6 bases at J, with 25 bases in the middle. CDR3 sequence: CASSPMGSGRIPDEKLFF. The CDR3 nucleotides are TGTGCCAGCAGCCCGATGGGGTCTGGTCGCATCCCCGATGAAAAACTGTTTTTT.

The J gene is TRBJ2-7, the V gene TRBV5-6; tentative D call: TRBD2 (6 bases). CDR1 and CDR2 (germline): SGHDT, YYEEEE. Deletions cut 3 bases from V and 5 bases from J, with 24 bases between. The CDR3 extends over 17 amino acids. This chain's CDR3 is CASSSPGPTSLAHEQYF. The CDR3 bases are TGTGCCAGCAGCTCCCCCGGCCCGACTAGTCTGGCCCACGAGCAGTACTTC.

The chain employs TRBV19 and TRBJ1-2, with a possible D match to TRBD1 (6 bases). V was pared by 4 bases and J by 0 bases, with 15 bases between. The length of the CDR3 is 16 residues. Germline V gene data show CDR1 as LNHDA and CDR2 as SQIVND (reference sequence). CDR3 protein: CASSTSGQRTNYGYTF. Here the CDR3 DNA reads TGTGCCAGTAGTACATCAGGACAGAGAACTAACTATGGCTACACCTTC.

This clone was counted a single time. The V and J genes are TRBV4-1 and TRBJ2-6, with a weak D call TRBD1 (5 bases). V was pared by 1 base and J by 0 bases, with 10 bases between. CDR1 and CDR2 from the germline V gene are MGHRA and YSYEKL. This CDR3 contains 17 residues. This CDR3 is CASSQGQGSSGANVLTF. The CDR3 DNA sequence: TGCGCCAGCAGCCAAGGGCAGGGAAGCTCTGGGGCCAACGTCCTGACTTTC.

The chain employs TRBV27 and TRBJ2-7; 12 bases are a match to TRBD2. Germline CDR1 MNHEY, CDR2 SMNVEV (reference sequence). The CDR3 spans 16 residues. After removal of 6 bases from V and 2 bases from J, the junction contained 8 bases not matched to a gene. The CDR3 nucleotides are TGTGCCAGCAGAACTAGCGGGGGGCCTAGAACCTACGAGCAGTACTTC. Its protein is CASRTSGGPRTYEQYF.

This chain uses TRBV5-6 with TRBJ2-5; no reliable D call. Germline lookup yields CDR1 SGHDT and CDR2 YYEEEE. V was trimmed by 4 bases and J by 0 bases, leaving 13 bases between them. The CDR3 is made up of 15 amino acids. This chain's CDR3 is CASSVRDGYQETQYF. In DNA form, the CDR3 reads TGTGCCAGCAGCGTCCGAGACGGGTACCAAGAGACCCAGTACTTC.